The next 5 T cell receptor beta chains were all read from a single sample in a study of blood T cell repertoires in COVID-19. Using immunoSEQ multiplex PCR, the repertoire was profiled, and TCRdb retains in-frame clones only, with some absent. The data hold around 300,000 clones, with approximately 88% observed a single time. Sequenced: PBMCs or T cells enriched from blood (not recorded which). These receptor sequences come from a woman between 35 and 50 years old who had recovered from COVID-19.

This chain connects TRBV5-1 to TRBJ2-2; 9 nucleotides align to TRBD1. This CDR3 comprises 15 residues. Germline V gene sequence: CDR1 SGHRS, CDR2 YFSETQ. J gave up 3 bases and V 4 bases, and 4 bases lay outside the gene matches. CDR3 nucleotide sequence: TGCGCCAGCAGCATGGGACAGGGTTACACCGGGGAGCTGTTTTTT. Its protein product is CASSMGQGYTGELFF.

This clone was recorded once. This chain links TRBV28 with TRBJ2-4; 8 nucleotides line up with TRBD1. This CDR3 comprises 15 residues. In germline, CDR1 is MDHEN, CDR2 SYDVKM. The trim removed 6 bases at V and 8 bases at J, leaving 12 bases unmatched. Written as DNA, the CDR3 is TGTGCCAGCAGCAGTCCACAGGGGGTGGAGGACATTCAGTACTTC. Encoded protein: CASSSPQGVEDIQYF. The variable domain in full, with the rest retrieved from reference TRBV28 and TRBJ2-4, is DVKVTQSSRYLVKRTGEKVFLECVQDMDHENMFWYRQDPGLGLRLIYFSYDVKMKEKGDIPEGYSVSREKKERFSLILESASTNQTSMYLCASSSPQGVEDIQYFGAGTRLSVL.

This clone appeared a single time. The gene calls are TRBV7-2 and TRBJ2-1, with 10 positions matching TRBD1. The CDR3 loop spans 14 amino acids. CDR1 and CDR2 from the germline V gene are SGHTA and FQGNSA. J lost 7 bases, V lost 4 bases, and 4 bases had no gene match. This CDR3 is CASSSWTGGNEQFF. The DNA for the CDR3 is TGTGCCAGCAGCTCCTGGACAGGGGGGAATGAGCAGTTCTTC.

The J gene is TRBJ2-1, the V gene TRBV7-6; 7 bases line up with TRBD1. CDR3 length: 18 residues. Losses at the gene ends were 6 bases for V and 8 bases for J; bases not matched to a gene: 22. From germline, CDR1 is SGHVS and CDR2 FNYEAQ. In DNA form, the CDR3 reads TGTGCCAGCAGATACAATACAGGGGAATCGGGCCTGGGCGATGAGCAGTTCTTC. Translated: CASRYNTGESGLGDEQFF.

The chain has TRBV11-2 and TRBJ2-7; 7 bases are a match to TRBD2. The ends lost 0 bases at V and 7 bases at J; junction bases unmatched: 15. The germline V gene has CDR1 SGHAT and CDR2 FQNNGV. The CDR3 runs to 17 residues. The CDR3 DNA is TGTGCCAGCAGCTTAGATCTGGCTAGCGGACCCCGTGGGGAGCAGTACTTC. Protein sequence: CASSLDLASGPRGEQYF. Together with reference TRBV11-2 and TRBJ2-7, the CDR3 gives the full variable domain: EAGVAQSPRYKIIEKRQSVAFWCNPISGHATLYWYQQILGQGPKLLIQFQNNGVVDDSQLPKDRFSAERLKGVDSTLKIQPAKLEDSAVYLCASSLDLASGPRGEQYFGPGTRLTVT.